The rows below give T cell receptor beta chains drawn from one sample of a study of shared clonotypes between healthy human individuals. The protocol was immunoSEQ multiplex PCR, while the TCRdb copy is restricted to in-frame clones and leaves out a portion. The table has a few million clones, approximately 92% seen once; the top ten hold under 2%. Sequenced sample: naive CD8+ T cells from PBMCs. Receptors originate from a man aged 18 to 30 in good health. Some clones in this sample may be carry-over from other donors' samples. The CDR3 runs from the conserved cysteine through the conserved F or W. The order of the fields is V gene, clone size, D gene, J gene, CDR3 DNA, CDR3 protein. D genes are given only for firm matches. Clone sizes are given selectively: once, few, many, or a class where the clone is expanded.

V gene: TRBV7-9
clone size: .
D gene: .
J gene: TRBJ2-7
CDR3 DNA: TGTGCCAGCAGCCCTCCTGACGCCTTCTTCTACGAGCAGTACTTC
CDR3 protein: CASSPPDAFFYEQYF

V gene: TRBV10-1
clone size: .
D gene: .
J gene: TRBJ1-1
CDR3 DNA: TGCGCCAGCAGTCCTTTTAGGGGGTCTCTGAACACTGAAGCTTTCTTT
CDR3 protein: CASSPFRGSLNTEAFF

V gene: TRBV27
clone size: few
D gene: .
J gene: TRBJ2-2
CDR3 DNA: TGTGCCAGCAGCGGCCAGCGCGGCGGGGAGCTGTTTTTT
CDR3 protein: CASSGQRGGELFF

V gene: TRBV28
clone size: .
D gene: .
J gene: TRBJ2-3
CDR3 DNA: TGTGCCAGCAGTCTCTTTAGTATCACTAGCACAGATACGCAGTATTTT
CDR3 protein: CASSLFSITSTDTQYF

V gene: TRBV7-8
clone size: .
D gene: TRBD1
J gene: TRBJ2-7
CDR3 DNA: TGTGCCAGCAGCTCGAGCGGGACAGGGAAGCCAAGGAACCCTACCTACGAGCAGTACTTC
CDR3 protein: CASSSSGTGKPRNPTYEQYF

V gene: TRBV27
clone size: once
D gene: TRBD1
J gene: TRBJ1-3
CDR3 DNA: TGTGCCAGCAGGACAGGGAGCTCTGGAAACACCATATATTTT
CDR3 protein: CASRTGSSGNTIYF

V gene: TRBV6-5
clone size: .
D gene: TRBD2
J gene: TRBJ2-1
CDR3 DNA: TGTGCCAGCAGGACGGGACTAGCGGGAGCTGATGAGCAGTTCTTC
CDR3 protein: CASRTGLAGADEQFF

V gene: TRBV30
clone size: .
D gene: .
J gene: TRBJ2-7
CDR3 DNA: TGTGCCGGGGGCTGGAGTTCGGGTTTGGGGCAGTACTTC
CDR3 protein: CAGGWSSGLGQYF

V gene: TRBV15
clone size: .
D gene: TRBD1
J gene: TRBJ2-1
CDR3 DNA: TGTGCCACGGGACAGAAAGGGTACAATGAGCAGTTCTTC
CDR3 protein: CATGQKGYNEQFF

V gene: TRBV29-1
clone size: .
D gene: .
J gene: TRBJ2-7
CDR3 DNA: TGCAGCGTTCAAAGGGGGTTCTACGAGCAGTACTTC
CDR3 protein: CSVQRGFYEQYF

V gene: TRBV11-2
clone size: .
D gene: .
J gene: TRBJ2-2
CDR3 DNA: TGTGCCAGCAGCTTAAACTACGGGCAGGGATCTGGGGAGCTGTTTTTT
CDR3 protein: CASSLNYGQGSGELFF

V gene: TRBV28
clone size: once
D gene: .
J gene: TRBJ2-7
CDR3 DNA: TGTGCCAGCAGTTTGGGGTACGGGGGCTCGTACGAGCAGTACTTC
CDR3 protein: CASSLGYGGSYEQYF

V gene: TRBV9
clone size: .
D gene: TRBD2
J gene: TRBJ2-3
CDR3 DNA: TGTGCCAGCAGCGGCAGCGGGGTTAGCACAGATACGCAGTATTTT
CDR3 protein: CASSGSGVSTDTQYF

V gene: TRBV7-6
clone size: .
D gene: .
J gene: TRBJ1-5
CDR3 DNA: TGTGCCAGCAGCTCCAACGAGGGGCGATATAGCAATCAGCCCCAGCATTTT
CDR3 protein: CASSSNEGRYSNQPQHF

V gene: TRBV5-1
clone size: .
D gene: .
J gene: TRBJ2-3
CDR3 DNA: TGCGCCAGCAGCTTAGCTAGCGGCACAGATACGCAGTATTTT
CDR3 protein: CASSLASGTDTQYF

V gene: TRBV4-2
clone size: .
D gene: .
J gene: TRBJ2-1
CDR3 DNA: TGTGCCAGCAGCCAAAAAAAAGCGGGTGGCTCCTACAATGAGCAGTTCTTC
CDR3 protein: CASSQKKAGGSYNEQFF

V gene: TRBV19
clone size: once
D gene: .
J gene: TRBJ2-3
CDR3 DNA: TGTGCCAGTAGCCCGAGGGCCAGGGGGGTAGATACGCAGTATTTT
CDR3 protein: CASSPRARGVDTQYF

V gene: TRBV4-1
clone size: .
D gene: .
J gene: TRBJ2-1
CDR3 DNA: TGCGCCAGCAGCCAAGCCAGGGGTAATGAGCAGTTCTTC
CDR3 protein: CASSQARGNEQFF

V gene: TRBV28
clone size: .
D gene: TRBD2
J gene: TRBJ2-7
CDR3 DNA: TGTGCCAGCAGCCTTCGGGGTATTTCGGGAGGGCGCGAGCAGTACTTC
CDR3 protein: CASSLRGISGGREQYF

V gene: TRBV27
clone size: .
D gene: TRBD2
J gene: TRBJ2-7
CDR3 DNA: TGTGCCAGCAGTCCCACAGGGACTAGCGGGAGCCCCCCCTACGAGCAGTACTTC
CDR3 protein: CASSPTGTSGSPPYEQYF